These 14 T cell receptor beta chains share one sample of origin, sequenced in a study of blood T cell repertoires in COVID-19. The method was immunoSEQ multiplex PCR; TCRdb's version includes in-frame clones alone and lacks a portion of them. Among roughly 290,000 clones listed, 75% to 90% were seen once. Sequenced input: PBMCs or T cells enriched from blood (not recorded which). The receptors were sampled from a woman under 40 who had recovered from COVID-19.

Comments on this clone: Other DNA sequences in the same sample also yield this CDR3. This chain uses TRBV3-1 (or the pseudogene TRBV3-2) with TRBJ2-5; 9 bases map to TRBD2. V trimming: 3 bases; J trimming: 6 bases; junction bases outside the gene matches: 5. The CDR3 length is 14 residues. Germline V gene sequence: CDR1 LGHDT, CDR2 YNNKEL (reference sequence). CDR3 coding DNA: TGTGCCAGCAGCCAGGCGGGAGGGAGGCAGACCCAGTACTTC. As protein: CASSQAGGRQTQYF.

V and J are TRBV25-1 and TRBJ1-1, with D unclear. The CDR3 is made up of 12 amino acids. Germline-derived CDR1 and CDR2 are MGHDK and SYGVNS. Trimming took 7 bases from V and 5 from J, leaving 11 bases between them. For the CDR3, the DNA is TGTGCCAGCAAGGTCGGAGGGACTGAAGCTTTCTTT. Protein product: CASKVGGTEAFF. The whole variable domain, filled in from reference TRBV25-1 and TRBJ1-1, reads EADIYQTPRYLVIGTGKKITLECSQTMGHDKMYWYQQDPGMELHLIHYSYGVNSTEKGDLSSESTVSRIRTEHFPLTLESARPSHTSQYLCASKVGGTEAFFGQGTRLTVV.

The CDR3 here is CAWNPRSTEAFF. As DNA, the CDR3 is TGTGCCTGGAATCCCCGGAGCACTGAAGCTTTCTTT. The V gene is TRBV30, the J gene TRBJ1-1, with D unresolved. Trimming shortened V by 4 bases and J by 4 bases, and 10 bases separated the two germline ends. This CDR3 comprises 12 residues. The germline V gene encodes CDR1 GTSNPN and CDR2 SVGIG (reference sequence).

The chain carries TRBV21-1 and TRBJ2-7; the table's D call, TRBD1, was not checked against the DNA. TRBV21-1 is a listed pseudogene. CDR3 length: 15 residues. The CDR3 loop reads CASSKRTGADLEQYF. CDR3 coding DNA: TGTGCCAGCAGCAAGCGGACAGGGGCGGATTTGGAGCAGTACTTC.

The chain uses TRBV6-5 and TRBJ1-1; 7 nucleotides line up with TRBD1. After removal of 6 bases from V and 0 bases from J, the junction contained 7 bases not matched to a gene. CDR3 length: 15 residues. Germline lookup yields CDR1 MNHEY and CDR2 SVGAGI. The CDR3 protein is CASSLVGGLNTEAFF. The CDR3 coding sequence is TGTGCCAGCAGCCTAGTAGGGGGCCTGAACACTGAAGCTTTCTTT.

The rearrangement joins TRBV7-9 to TRBJ1-2; 9 bases align to TRBD1. With 5 bases clipped from V and 3 bases from J, the junction kept 19 bases outside the gene matches. The CDR3 sequence is 19 residues long. The germline V gene has CDR1 SEHNR and CDR2 FQNEAQ (reference sequence). Here the CDR3 DNA reads TGTGCCAGCAGCAAGATCCTGGACAGGGGTATTCAGGACGACTATGGCTACACCTTC. It specifies CASSKILDRGIQDDYGYTF.

To note about this clone: The germline gene is not matched at one end of the junction; a read error may be the cause. The V and J genes are TRBV4-2 and TRBJ2-4; the D is unclear. CDR3 length: 15 amino acids. CDR1 is LGHNA and CDR2 is YNFKEQ in the germline V gene. The CDR3 is CASSKEELAKNIQYF. Here the CDR3 DNA reads TGTGCCAGCAGCAAAGAAGAGTTAGCCAAAAACATTCAGTACTTC.

The rearrangement joins TRBV9 to TRBJ1-6; D possibly corresponds to TRBD1 (5 bases). The CDR3 length is 15 residues. The V end lost 3 bases, the J end lost 10 bases, and 17 bases lay between the germline ends. Germline V gives CDR1 SGDLS, CDR2 YYNGEE. The CDR3 region has the DNA TGTGCCAGCAGCGCGTACGATGGGGGAGGGTCACCCCTCCACTTT. Amino acids: CASSAYDGGGSPLHF.

V is TRBV5-1 and J is TRBJ1-1; no reliable D call. Germline values: CDR1 SGHRS, CDR2 YFSETQ. This CDR3 region has 14 residues. The V end was cut by 0 bases, the J end by 5 bases, with 11 bases between. The CDR3 sequence is CASSLVSSRTEAFF. Written as DNA, the CDR3 is TGCGCCAGCAGCTTGGTTTCTTCGAGGACTGAAGCTTTCTTT.

This chain uses TRBV27 with TRBJ2-1; 9 nucleotides agree with TRBD2. CDR3 length equals 17 residues. CDR1 is MNHEY, CDR2 SMNVEV, per germline (reference sequence). Unmatched junction bases numbered 8, after V lost 2 bases and J lost 3 bases. CDR3 sequence (DNA): TGTGCCAGCAGTTTAATAGGTAGCGGGGGACACTACAATGAGCAGTTCTTC. Its translation: CASSLIGSGGHYNEQFF.

This clone was found a few times. The chain carries TRBV3-1 (or the pseudogene TRBV3-2) and TRBJ1-6; 7 nucleotides line up with TRBD1. There are 22 residues in the CDR3. J gave up 4 bases and V 0 bases, and 21 bases lay outside the gene matches. The germline gives CDR1 LGHDT, CDR2 YNNKEL (reference sequence). The CDR3 DNA is TGTGCCAGCAGCCAAGATCCGGCCGAAAAAGGGACAGCTAACCGGTATAATTCACCCCTCCACTTT. Translated: CASSQDPAEKGTANRYNSPLHF.

The V and J genes are TRBV29-1 and TRBJ2-3; either TRBD1 or TRBD2 may supply D (6 bases each). V was pared by 7 bases and J by 10 bases, with 18 bases between. This CDR3 region has 12 residues. Germline-derived CDR1 and CDR2 are SQVTM and ANQGSEA. This CDR3 reads CSATGGDRAQYF. For the CDR3, the DNA is TGCAGCGCGACAGGAGGGGATAGGGCGCAGTATTTT.

The chain has TRBV6-4 and TRBJ2-3; possible D gene TRBD2, 6 bases. The CDR3 has 15 amino acids. Trimming removed 7 bases at V and 2 bases at J, with 16 bases between. Germline CDR1 MRHNA, CDR2 SNTAGT. CDR3 DNA sequence: TGTGCCAGCACTCCGGATGCGGGGCACACAGATACGCAGTATTTT. Translated, it gives CASTPDAGHTDTQYF.

This clone was detected only a few times. The V and J genes are TRBV28 and TRBJ2-7, with TRBD2 matching 8 bases. Looked up from germline, CDR1 is MDHEN and CDR2 is SYDVKM. CDR3 size: 15 residues. Trimming removed 5 bases from V and 5 bases from J; junction bases left unmatched: 11. The CDR3 coding sequence is TGTGCCAGCAGTCCGGCCAGCGGGAGTCTAGACGAGCAGTACTTC. Translated: CASSPASGSLDEQYF.